The 9 T cell receptor beta chains presented below share a single source sample, sequenced in a study of tumor-infiltrating lymphocytes in localized non-small cell lung cancer. Sequencing was performed with immunoSEQ multiplex PCR; in TCRdb, only in-frame clones are kept and a portion is missing. Among 21,000 or so clones listed, just under 75% were seen once. Sequencing was carried out using lung tumor tissue. The source is a human donor with non-small cell lung cancer.

The rearrangement uses TRBV30 and TRBJ2-7, with 8 positions matching TRBD1. Losses at the gene ends were 4 bases for V and 2 bases for J; bases not matched to a gene: 7. Germline values: CDR1 GTSNPN, CDR2 SVGIG (reference sequence). This CDR3 is 14 amino acids long. In DNA, the CDR3 is TGTGCCTGGACTGAGCCAGGGGGCCCCTACGAGCAGTACTTC. It codes for CAWTEPGGPYEQYF.

This chain connects TRBV19 to TRBJ1-1; D not resolved. The CDR3 runs to 16 residues. V was cut by 5 bases and J by 1 base, with 17 bases left in between. CDR1 and CDR2 (germline): LNHDA, SQIVND (reference sequence). CDR3: CASSPRSYSGNTEAFF. For the CDR3, the DNA is TGTGCCAGTAGTCCACGTTCCTATTCCGGGAACACTGAAGCTTTCTTT. The full variable domain, in which reference TRBV19 and TRBJ1-1 provide the parts outside the CDR3, is DGGITQSPKYLFRKEGQNVTLSCEQNLNHDAMYWYRQDPGQGLRLIYYSQIVNDFQKGDIAEGYSVSREKKESFPLTVTSAQKNPTAFYLCASSPRSYSGNTEAFFGQGTRLTVV.

This clone ranks as medium-sized. The rearrangement uses TRBV6-5 and TRBJ2-7; 9 bases match TRBD2. The CDR3 length is 14 residues. The junction had 3 bases not matched to a gene; V was cut back by 3 bases and J by 3 bases. Per germline, CDR1 MNHEY and CDR2 SVGAGI. This CDR3 reads CASSYSGGGYEQYF. The CDR3 bases are TGTGCCAGCAGTTATAGCGGGGGAGGCTACGAGCAGTACTTC.

This clone is a singleton in its sample. The chain couples TRBV7-2 to TRBJ1-2, with a tentative D call TRBD1 (5 bases). The CDR3 has 13 amino acids. Trimming pared 5 bases from V and 5 bases from J, leaving 12 bases between. CDR1 and CDR2 (germline): SGHTA, FQGNSA. CDR3 DNA: TGTGCCAGCAGCCCGGTGGGGGGATATGGCTACACCTTC. Translated, it gives CASSPVGGYGYTF.

This rearrangement joins TRBV4-1 to TRBJ1-1, with unresolved D. The V gene's germline CDR1 is MGHRA and CDR2 YSYEKL. The CDR3 is 15 amino acids. The V gene lost 0 bases and the J gene lost 1 base, with 9 bases spanning the gap. CDR3 region: CASSQDDSANTEAFF. For the CDR3, the DNA is TGCGCCAGCAGCCAAGATGATTCGGCGAACACTGAAGCTTTCTTT.

This chain connects TRBV9 to TRBJ1-1, with D possibly TRBD1 on 6 matching bases. The CDR3 is made up of 13 amino acids. The ends were cut back, 3 bases at V and 5 bases at J, with 11 bases in the middle. The germline V gene encodes CDR1 SGDLS and CDR2 YYNGEE. Here the CDR3 reads CASSEHRVTEAFF. CDR3 bases: TGTGCCAGCAGCGAGCACAGGGTTACTGAAGCTTTCTTT.

This rearrangement joins TRBV6-1 to TRBJ1-1; D is perhaps TRBD1 (6 bases). The CDR3 is 14 amino acids. CDR1 is MNHNS and CDR2 is SASEGT in the germline V gene. The germline V and J ends were trimmed by 4 bases and 4 bases, with 13 bases remaining between them. In DNA form, the CDR3 reads TGTGCCAGCAGTGGCCAACAGGGTAGCACTGAAGCTTTCTTT. Amino acid sequence: CASSGQQGSTEAFF.

V gene TRBV9 combines with J gene TRBJ2-3; 9 nucleotides align to TRBD2. J gave up 5 bases and V 7 bases, and 11 bases lay outside the gene matches. The CDR3 runs 15 residues. Germline values: CDR1 SGDLS, CDR2 YYNGEE. Written as DNA, the CDR3 is TGTGCCAGCGGGGCCGCGGGGGGGCCTCAAGATACGCAGTATTTT. As protein: CASGAAGGPQDTQYF.

V usage is TRBV11-2 and J usage is TRBJ2-1; D possibly corresponds to TRBD1 (6 bases). Germline V gene data show CDR1 as SGHAT and CDR2 as FQNNGV. V was pared by 8 bases and J by 1 base, with 9 bases between. The CDR3 totals 13 residues. CDR3 sequence: CASATGSYNEQFF. The CDR3 DNA is TGTGCCAGCGCCACAGGGTCCTACAATGAGCAGTTCTTC.